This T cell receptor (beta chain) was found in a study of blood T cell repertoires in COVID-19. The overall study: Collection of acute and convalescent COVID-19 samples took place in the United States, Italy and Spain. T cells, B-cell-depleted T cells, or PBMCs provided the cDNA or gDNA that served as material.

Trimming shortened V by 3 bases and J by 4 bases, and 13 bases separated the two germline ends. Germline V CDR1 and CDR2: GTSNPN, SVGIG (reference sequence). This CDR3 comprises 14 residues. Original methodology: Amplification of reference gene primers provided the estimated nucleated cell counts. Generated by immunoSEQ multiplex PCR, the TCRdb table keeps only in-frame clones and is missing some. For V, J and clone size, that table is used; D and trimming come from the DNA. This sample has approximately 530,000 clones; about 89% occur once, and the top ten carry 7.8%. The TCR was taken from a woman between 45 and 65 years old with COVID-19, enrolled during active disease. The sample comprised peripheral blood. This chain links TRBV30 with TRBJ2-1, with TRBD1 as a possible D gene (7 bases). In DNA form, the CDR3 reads TGTGCCTGGAGGGTCCAGGGGGGATACAATGAGCAGTTCTTC. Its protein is CAWRVQGGYNEQFF.